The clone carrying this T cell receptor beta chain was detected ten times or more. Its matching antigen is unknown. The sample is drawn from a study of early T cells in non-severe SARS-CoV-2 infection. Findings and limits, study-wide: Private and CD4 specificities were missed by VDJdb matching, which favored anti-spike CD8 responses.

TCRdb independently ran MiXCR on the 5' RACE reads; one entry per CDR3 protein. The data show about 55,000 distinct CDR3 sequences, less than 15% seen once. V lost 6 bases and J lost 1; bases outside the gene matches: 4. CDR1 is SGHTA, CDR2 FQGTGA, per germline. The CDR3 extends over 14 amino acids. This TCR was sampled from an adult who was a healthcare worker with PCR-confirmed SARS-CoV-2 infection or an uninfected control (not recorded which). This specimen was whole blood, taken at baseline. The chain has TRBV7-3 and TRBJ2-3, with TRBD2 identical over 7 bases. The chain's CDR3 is CASSRAGGTDTQYF. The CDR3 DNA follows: TGTGCCAGCAGTCGCGCGGGAGGCACAGATACGCAGTATTTT.